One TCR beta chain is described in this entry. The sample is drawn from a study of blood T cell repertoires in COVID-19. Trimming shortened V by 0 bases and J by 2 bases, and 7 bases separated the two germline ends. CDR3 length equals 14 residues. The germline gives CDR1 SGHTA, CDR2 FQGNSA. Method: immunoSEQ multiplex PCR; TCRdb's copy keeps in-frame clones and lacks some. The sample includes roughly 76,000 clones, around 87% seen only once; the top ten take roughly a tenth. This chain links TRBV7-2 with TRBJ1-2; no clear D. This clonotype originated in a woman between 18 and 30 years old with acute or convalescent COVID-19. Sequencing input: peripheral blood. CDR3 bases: TGTGCCAGCAGCTTAGCGGGAGGGAACTATGGCTACACCTTC. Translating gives CASSLAGGNYGYTF.